Presented here are 31 T cell receptor beta chains from one specimen sequenced in a study of blood T cell repertoires in COVID-19. Sequencing was performed with immunoSEQ multiplex PCR; in TCRdb, only in-frame clones are kept and a portion is missing. The sample contains about 190,000 clones, around 78% of which appear only once. Sequenced: peripheral blood. All receptors come from a woman of 80 years or more with active or convalescent COVID-19.

This clone turned up a few times. The J gene is TRBJ1-6, the V gene TRBV5-1; the match to TRBD1 covers 10 bases. The CDR3 runs 15 residues. The germline V gene has CDR1 SGHRS and CDR2 YFSETQ. Trimming took 0 bases from V and 6 from J; bases not matched to a gene: 0. In DNA, the CDR3 is TGCGCCAGCAGCTTGGGGACAGGGGGTAATTCACCCCTCCACTTT. This translates into CASSLGTGGNSPLHF.

V gene TRBV10-3 combines with J gene TRBJ2-3, with 12 bases lining up with TRBD2. V dropped 3 bases and J dropped 6; count of bases not matched to a gene: 1. Germline V gives CDR1 ENHRY, CDR2 SYGVKD. The CDR3 loop spans 14 amino acids. CDR3 sequence: CAISDTSGGDTQYF. CDR3 nucleotides: TGTGCCATCAGTGATACTAGCGGGGGGGATACGCAGTATTTT.

V is TRBV4-1 and J is TRBJ2-1, with D unclear. The germline V and J ends were trimmed by 2 bases and 4 bases, with 9 bases remaining between them. The germline gives CDR1 MGHRA, CDR2 YSYEKL. The CDR3 has 14 amino acids. CDR3 in amino acids: CASSQQTAYNEQFF. The DNA for the CDR3 is TGCGCCAGCAGCCAACAGACTGCTTACAATGAGCAGTTCTTC.

This chain uses TRBV15 with TRBJ1-6; D is uncertain. The germline CDR1 and CDR2 sequences are LNHNV and YYDKDF (reference sequence). This CDR3 spans 13 amino acids. Trimming stripped 0 bases from V and 10 bases from J, with 7 bases between. CDR3 residues: CATSRDPESPLHF. The CDR3 bases are TGTGCCACCAGCAGAGACCCAGAATCACCCCTCCACTTT.

V usage is TRBV6-2 or TRBV6-3 and J usage is TRBJ2-1, with 16 bases aligning to TRBD2. The length of the CDR3 is 21 residues. The germline V gene has CDR1 MNHEY and CDR2 SVGEGT. V lost 2 bases, J lost 7 bases, and 17 bases stayed unmatched. CDR3 amino acids: CASSYRPGTSGGALRSNEQFF. The DNA of the CDR3 is TGTGCCAGCAGTTACCGTCCCGGGACTAGCGGGGGGGCCTTAAGGTCGAATGAGCAGTTCTTC.

The chain is built from TRBV7-9 and TRBJ1-4; TRBD1 matches 10 bases. V lost 2 bases, J lost 8 bases, and 5 bases stayed unmatched. The V gene's germline CDR1 is SEHNR and CDR2 FQNEAQ (reference sequence). The CDR3 spans 15 residues. Written as DNA, the CDR3 is TGTGCCAGCAGCTTATTCGGGACAGGGGACGAAAAACTGTTTTTT. Amino acid sequence: CASSLFGTGDEKLFF. Full variable domain (outside the CDR3, taken from reference TRBV7-9 and TRBJ1-4): DTGVSQNPRHKITKRGQNVTFRCDPISEHNRLYWYRQTLGQGPEFLTYFQNEAQLEKSRLLSDRFSAERPKGSFSTLEIQRTEQGDSAMYLCASSLFGTGDEKLFFGSGTQLSVL.

The chain couples TRBV20-1 to TRBJ1-1; 8 bases are a match to TRBD1. The CDR3 sequence is 14 residues long. V gave up 3 bases and J gave up 4 bases; unmatched junction bases: 7. Germline V gene lookup returns CDR1 DFQATT and CDR2 SNEGSKA (reference sequence). Written as DNA, the CDR3 is TGCAGTGCTAGTCCCGACAGGGGAGGCACTGAAGCTTTCTTT. Amino acids: CSASPDRGGTEAFF.

The V and J genes are TRBV27 and TRBJ1-2, with 8 bases matching TRBD1. V was clipped by 8 bases and J by 4 bases; unmatched bases: 12. The V gene's germline CDR1 is MNHEY and CDR2 SMNVEV (reference sequence). CDR3 size: 15 residues. The CDR3 sequence: CASGPQGAGIYGYTF. As DNA, the CDR3 is TGTGCCAGCGGCCCCCAGGGGGCCGGGATCTATGGCTACACCTTC.

V is TRBV5-8 and J is TRBJ2-7, with 8 nucleotides matching TRBD2. Germline assignment: CDR1 SGHTS and CDR2 YDEGEE. The length of the CDR3 is 15 residues. Trimming removed 6 bases from V and 0 bases from J; junction bases left unmatched: 8. The CDR3 region is CASTRGGDTSYEQYF. The CDR3 DNA sequence: TGTGCCAGCACCCGGGGGGGGGACACCTCCTACGAGCAGTACTTC.

The CDR3 DNA follows: TGTGCCAGCAGCCAACATGGGGGCTCACCCCTCCACTTT. Translation: CASSQHGGSPLHF. The chain links TRBV6-5 to TRBJ1-6; TRBD1 might be the D (6 bases). The V and J ends lost 6 bases and 10 bases respectively, with 13 bases between them. The CDR3 extends over 13 amino acids. CDR1 and CDR2 (germline): MNHEY, SVGAGI.

The chain carries TRBV2 and TRBJ1-2, with TRBD1 identical over 12 bases. After removal of 6 bases from V and 2 bases from J, the junction contained 4 bases not matched to a gene. This CDR3 spans 15 amino acids. Germline V gene data show CDR1 as SNHLY and CDR2 as FYNNEI. The CDR3 protein is CASRKGQGANYGYTF. The CDR3 DNA sequence: TGTGCCAGCAGAAAGGGACAGGGGGCGAACTATGGCTACACCTTC.

V gene TRBV6-5 combines with J gene TRBJ1-2; 7 bases fit TRBD1. The CDR3 is 13 amino acids. After removal of 10 bases from V and 3 bases from J, the junction contained 8 bases not matched to a gene. Germline-derived CDR1 and CDR2 are MNHEY and SVGAGI. The CDR3 nucleotides are TGTGCCACCCGTCAGGGGGGTTACTATGGCTACACCTTC. Residues: CATRQGGYYGYTF.

This clone was observed once. The CDR3 loop reads CASRQGLIDFEQFF. The CDR3 coding sequence is TGTGCCAGCAGGCAGGGTTTAATTGATTTTGAGCAGTTCTTC. This chain links TRBV2 with TRBJ2-1; D may be TRBD1 (5 bases). This CDR3 has 14 residues. Germline values: CDR1 SNHLY, CDR2 FYNNEI. Trimming shortened V by 6 bases and J by 9 bases, and 18 bases separated the two germline ends.

The chain combines TRBV28 with TRBJ1-1, with 7 bases matching TRBD1. There are 13 residues in the CDR3. The trim removed 6 bases at V and 0 bases at J, leaving 1 base unmatched. Germline assignment: CDR1 MDHEN and CDR2 SYDVKM. CDR3 in amino acids: CASRGTVNTEAFF. For the CDR3, the DNA is TGTGCCAGCAGGGGGACAGTGAACACTGAAGCTTTCTTT.

The genes are TRBV19 and TRBJ2-7; 12 bases are shared with TRBD2. The germline gives CDR1 LNHDA, CDR2 SQIVND (reference sequence). This CDR3 has 15 residues. Germline trimming cut 7 bases from V and 2 bases from J; bases unmatched to any gene: 6. CDR3 amino acids: CASTKTSGGTYEQYF. For the CDR3, the DNA is TGTGCCAGTACAAAGACTAGCGGGGGAACCTACGAGCAGTACTTC.

The rearrangement links TRBV6-1 to TRBJ1-2; D is undetermined. Trimming cost V 3 bases and J 0 bases, with 8 bases left between them. In germline, CDR1 is MNHNS, CDR2 SASEGT. The CDR3 consists of 14 residues. CDR3 loop: CASSDPPANYGYTF. The CDR3 DNA follows: TGTGCCAGCAGTGACCCTCCCGCTAACTATGGCTACACCTTC.

This clone was picked up one time. This chain joins TRBV28 and TRBJ1-4, with 12 bases matching TRBD1. Germline V CDR1 and CDR2: MDHEN, SYDVKM. CDR3 length equals 16 residues. Unmatched junction bases numbered 8, after V lost 4 bases and J lost 8 bases. The chain's CDR3 is CASSSEYGTGGEKLFF. The CDR3 DNA follows: TGTGCCAGCAGTTCCGAATACGGGACAGGGGGCGAAAAACTGTTTTTT. The complete variable domain, with remaining parts taken from reference TRBV28 and TRBJ1-4, reads DVKVTQSSRYLVKRTGEKVFLECVQDMDHENMFWYRQDPGLGLRLIYFSYDVKMKEKGDIPEGYSVSREKKERFSLILESASTNQTSMYLCASSSEYGTGGEKLFFGSGTQLSVL.

A few counts support this clone. The chain is built from TRBV28 and TRBJ1-1; the D is unclear. Germline values: CDR1 MDHEN, CDR2 SYDVKM. Between the trimmed V and J ends, which lost 8 bases and 1 base, there was a span of 5 bases. CDR3 size: 11 residues. The CDR3 region is CASVRNTEAFF. CDR3 in DNA: TGTGCCAGCGTTAGGAACACTGAAGCTTTCTTT. Using reference TRBV28 and TRBJ1-1 for the parts outside the CDR3, the full variable domain is DVKVTQSSRYLVKRTGEKVFLECVQDMDHENMFWYRQDPGLGLRLIYFSYDVKMKEKGDIPEGYSVSREKKERFSLILESASTNQTSMYLCASVRNTEAFFGQGTRLTVV.

The V gene is TRBV7-2, the J gene TRBJ1-4; a possible D gene is TRBD1 (6 bases). Germline CDR1 SGHTA, CDR2 FQGNSA. The CDR3 has 17 residues. Trimming pared 1 base from V and 7 bases from J, leaving 19 bases between. The CDR3 DNA follows: TGTGCCAGCAGCTTAGTACACAGGGTAAGCGGCGGTGAAAAACTGTTTTTT. It translates to CASSLVHRVSGGEKLFF.

The CDR3 loop is CASSPQQGLYEQYF. The CDR3 nucleotides are TGCGCCAGCAGCCCACAGCAGGGGCTATACGAGCAGTACTTC. The J gene is TRBJ2-7, the V gene TRBV5-1; possible D gene TRBD1, 6 bases. The V end lost 4 bases, the J end lost 4 bases, and 15 bases lay between the germline ends. CDR3 size: 14 residues. In germline, CDR1 is SGHRS, CDR2 YFSETQ.

This rearrangement joins TRBV27 to TRBJ1-6, with D maybe TRBD1 (5 bases). The CDR3 runs to 14 residues. Trimming pared 6 bases from V and 10 bases from J, leaving 16 bases between. Germline V gene sequence: CDR1 MNHEY, CDR2 SMNVEV (reference sequence). The CDR3 coding sequence is TGTGCCAGCAGACCCGGGACGGGGGACTCACCCCTCCACTTT. It codes for CASRPGTGDSPLHF.

This clone was counted a single time. The chain combines TRBV27 with TRBJ1-1, with 8 bases that match TRBD1. The V gene end was trimmed by 6 bases and the J gene end by 6 bases; junction bases not matched to a gene: 6. Germline V gene lookup returns CDR1 MNHEY and CDR2 SMNVEV (reference sequence). This CDR3 is 13 amino acids long. CDR3: CASSRTGIAEAFF. The CDR3 region has the DNA TGTGCCAGCAGCCGGACAGGGATAGCTGAAGCTTTCTTT.

The chain recombines TRBV6-4 with TRBJ1-1; possibly TRBD1 for D (5 bases). Trimming took 0 bases from V and 4 from J, leaving 9 bases between them. Germline CDR1 and CDR2: MRHNA and SNTAGT. This CDR3 region has 14 residues. CDR3 DNA sequence: TGTGCCAGCAGTGACTCCGGGGGTTCCACTGAAGCTTTCTTT. It codes for CASSDSGGSTEAFF.

J is TRBJ1-4 and V is TRBV25-1; no reliable D call. Germline CDR1 reads MGHDK; CDR2 reads SYGVNS. CDR3 size: 14 residues. The V end lost 8 bases, the J end lost 8 bases, and 18 bases lay between the germline ends. The DNA of the CDR3 is TGTGCCAGCGGAGGACGGGCCCATGGAGAAAAACTGTTTTTT. Protein product: CASGGRAHGEKLFF. The variable domain in full, with the rest retrieved from reference TRBV25-1 and TRBJ1-4, is EADIYQTPRYLVIGTGKKITLECSQTMGHDKMYWYQQDPGMELHLIHYSYGVNSTEKGDLSSESTVSRIRTEHFPLTLESARPSHTSQYLCASGGRAHGEKLFFGSGTQLSVL.

This clone was seen a handful of times. V usage is TRBV4-2 and J usage is TRBJ1-4; D remains ambiguous. Germline CDR1 is LGHNA and CDR2 is YNFKEQ. Trimming took 0 bases from V and 4 from J, leaving 9 bases between them. This CDR3 is built from 15 residues. CDR3 sequence reads: CASSQEWQRNEKLFF. The CDR3, as DNA: TGTGCCAGCAGCCAAGAATGGCAGCGTAATGAAAAACTGTTTTTT.

V usage is TRBV3-1 (or the pseudogene TRBV3-2) and J usage is TRBJ2-1; 8 nucleotides line up with TRBD2. The junction had 9 bases not matched to a gene; V was cut back by 4 bases and J by 7 bases. Germline loops: CDR1 LGHDT, CDR2 YNNKEL (reference sequence). This CDR3 contains 15 residues. CDR3 residues: CASSPPTGGGNEQFF. The CDR3 DNA follows: TGTGCCAGCAGCCCTCCCACGGGGGGGGGAAATGAGCAGTTCTTC.

The rearrangement links TRBV18 to TRBJ1-2; possibly TRBD1 for D (6 bases). Germline-derived CDR1 and CDR2 are KGHSH and LQKENI. Trimming removed 0 bases at V and 3 bases at J, with 14 bases between. The CDR3 has 16 residues. In DNA form, the CDR3 reads TGTGCCAGCTCACCACCACAGGGCCCAGCGGACTATGGCTACACCTTC. Residues: CASSPPQGPADYGYTF.

V gene TRBV6-5 combines with J gene TRBJ2-2; 7 bases align to TRBD2. V was pared by 5 bases and J by 4 bases, with 7 bases of the junction left unmatched. Germline V lookup: CDR1 MNHEY, CDR2 SVGAGI. This CDR3 is 15 amino acids long. CDR3 in DNA: TGTGCCAGCAGTCCCCGGGGGGTTGGCACCGGGGAGCTGTTTTTT. It yields the protein CASSPRGVGTGELFF.

The chain uses TRBV5-1 and TRBJ1-2; 8 bases match TRBD1. Germline assignment: CDR1 SGHRS and CDR2 YFSETQ. V lost 1 base to trimming and J lost 6 bases; unmatched junction nucleotides: 8. The CDR3 totals 15 residues. The DNA for the CDR3 is TGCGCCAGCAGCTTGTTTCCAGCAGGGGGCGATGGCTACACCTTC. It is translated as CASSLFPAGGDGYTF.

V is TRBV7-2 and J is TRBJ1-6, with 8 bases lining up with TRBD1. Unmatched junction bases numbered 5, after V lost 3 bases and J lost 7 bases. This CDR3 comprises 15 residues. Germline V gene lookup returns CDR1 SGHTA and CDR2 FQGNSA. The DNA of the CDR3 is TGTGCCAGCAGCTTTAGCAGGGGGCTAAATTCACCCCTCCACTTT. Protein sequence: CASSFSRGLNSPLHF.

The J gene is TRBJ1-2, the V gene TRBV4-2; D gene uncertain. V was trimmed by 0 bases and J by 4 bases, leaving 15 bases between them. CDR1 LGHNA and CDR2 YNFKEQ come from the germline V gene. CDR3 length: 16 residues. For the CDR3, the DNA is TGTGCCAGCAGCCAAGATCCAAAAGGGAGGGTCTATGGCTACACCTTC. It translates to CASSQDPKGRVYGYTF.